This T cell receptor beta chain was identified in a study of blood T cell repertoires in COVID-19. This clone was detected once. V shed 4 bases, J shed 9 bases, and the junction held 11 bases outside the gene matches. Germline V gives CDR1 MNHEY, CDR2 SMNVEV (reference sequence). The CDR3 length is 15 residues. Original processing methods: Amplification from reference gene primers served as the basis for estimated nucleated cell counts. Sequencing used immunoSEQ multiplex PCR; TCRdb keeps in-frame clones, though not all of them. D and trimming were read from the DNA, whereas the V and J calls and clone size are those reported in that table. The table has 55,000 to 90,000 clones, 91% seen once.

The J gene is TRBJ2-1, the V gene TRBV27; 8 nucleotides align to TRBD1. The sequenced sample consisted of peripheral blood. The origin of this receptor is a human donor with active COVID-19. The donor label of this sample is uncertain. The CDR3 sequence: CASSYRRVTGGEQFF. The DNA for the CDR3 is TGTGCCAGCAGTTACCGCAGGGTTACAGGGGGTGAGCAGTTCTTC.